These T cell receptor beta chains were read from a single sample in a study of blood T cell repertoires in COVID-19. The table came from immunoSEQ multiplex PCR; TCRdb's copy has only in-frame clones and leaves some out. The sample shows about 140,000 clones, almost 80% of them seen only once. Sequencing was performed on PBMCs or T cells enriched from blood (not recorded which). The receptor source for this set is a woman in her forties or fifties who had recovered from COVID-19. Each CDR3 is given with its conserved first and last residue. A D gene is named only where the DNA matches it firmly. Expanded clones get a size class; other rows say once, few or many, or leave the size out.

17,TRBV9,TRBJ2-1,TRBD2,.,CASSDSKTSGRGDEQFF,TGTGCCAGCAGCGATTCGAAAACTAGCGGGAGGGGCGATGAGCAGTTCTTC
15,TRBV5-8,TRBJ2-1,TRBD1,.,CASSQDRGSYNEQFF,TGTGCCAGCAGCCAAGACAGGGGCTCCTACAATGAGCAGTTCTTC
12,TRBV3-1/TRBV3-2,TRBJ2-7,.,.,CASSKKAYEQYF,TGTGCCAGCAGCAAAAAAGCATACGAGCAGTACTTC
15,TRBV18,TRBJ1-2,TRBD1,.,CASSPPQGAGYGYTF,TGTGCCAGCTCACCACCGCAGGGGGCTGGCTATGGCTACACCTTC
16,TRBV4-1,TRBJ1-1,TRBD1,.,CASSQAGGKLNTEAFF,TGCGCCAGCAGCCAGGCAGGGGGCAAATTGAACACTGAAGCTTTCTTT
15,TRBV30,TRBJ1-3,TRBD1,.,CAWSASTGAGNTIYF,TGTGCCTGGAGTGCCTCGACAGGGGCTGGAAACACCATATATTTT
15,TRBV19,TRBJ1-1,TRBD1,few,CASSAQGQGGTEAFF,TGTGCCAGTAGTGCCCAGGGACAGGGGGGCACTGAAGCTTTCTTT
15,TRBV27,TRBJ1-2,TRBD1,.,CASSAGTGRGYGYTF,TGTGCCAGCAGTGCCGGGACAGGGAGAGGGTATGGCTACACCTTC
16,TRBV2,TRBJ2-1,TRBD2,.,CASSGLGGGSYNEQFF,TGTGCCAGCAGTGGTCTGGGCGGGGGTTCCTACAATGAGCAGTTCTTC
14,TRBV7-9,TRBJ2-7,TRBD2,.,CASSLAGTSTEQYF,TGTGCCAGCAGCTTAGCCGGGACTAGCACCGAGCAGTACTTC
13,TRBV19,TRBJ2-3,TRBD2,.,CASSLGREDPQYF,TGTGCCAGTAGTCTAGGGCGGGAGGATCCGCAGTATTTT
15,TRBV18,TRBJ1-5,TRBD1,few,CASSPPGQGNQPQHF,TGTGCCAGCTCACCTCCGGGACAGGGCAATCAGCCCCAGCATTTT
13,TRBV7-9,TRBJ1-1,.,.,CASSLVGEGEAFF,TGTGCCAGCAGCTTAGTGGGGGAGGGTGAAGCTTTCTTT
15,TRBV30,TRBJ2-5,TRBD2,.,CAWRIAGGQSRTQYF,TGTGCCTGGAGAATAGCGGGGGGTCAGTCACGGACCCAGTACTTC
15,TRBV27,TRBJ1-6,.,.,CASSLRGPDNSPLHF,TGTGCCAGCAGTTTAAGGGGTCCGGATAATTCACCCCTCCACTTT
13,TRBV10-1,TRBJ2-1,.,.,CASSEGLYVEQFF,TGCGCCAGCAGTGAGGGACTCTACGTTGAGCAGTTCTTC
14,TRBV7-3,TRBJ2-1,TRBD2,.,CASSASGGLDEQFF,TGTGCCAGCAGCGCTAGCGGGGGGCTTGATGAGCAGTTCTTC
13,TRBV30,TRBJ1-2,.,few,CAWRNPGLYGYTF,TGTGCCTGGAGGAACCCAGGGCTCTATGGCTACACCTTC
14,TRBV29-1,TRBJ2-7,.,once,CSVEGGQKPYEQYF,TGCAGCGTTGAAGGTGGCCAGAAACCCTACGAGCAGTACTTC
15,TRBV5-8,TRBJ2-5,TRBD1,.,CASSSGQGVAETQYF,TGTGCCAGCAGCTCGGGACAGGGGGTGGCGGAGACCCAGTACTTC
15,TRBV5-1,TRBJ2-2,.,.,CASSLTDANTGELFF,TGCGCCAGCAGCTTGACAGACGCGAACACCGGGGAGCTGTTTTTT
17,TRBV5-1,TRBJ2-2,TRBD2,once,CASTYSTSPVQAGELFF,TGCGCCAGCACCTACTCGACTAGCCCAGTACAAGCCGGGGAGCTGTTTTTT
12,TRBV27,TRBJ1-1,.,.,CASSSGGQPAFF,TGTGCCAGCAGTTCCGGTGGACAGCCGGCGTTCTTT
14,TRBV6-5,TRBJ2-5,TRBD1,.,CASSYMDRAETQYF,TGTGCCAGCAGTTACATGGACAGGGCAGAGACCCAGTACTTC
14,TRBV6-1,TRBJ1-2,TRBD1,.,CASSEGWDRGMDTF,TGTGCCAGCAGTGAAGGATGGGACAGAGGGATGGACACCTTC
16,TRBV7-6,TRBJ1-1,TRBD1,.,CASSPNRGTANTEAFF,TGTGCCAGCAGCCCAAACCGCGGGACAGCGAACACTGAAGCTTTCTTT
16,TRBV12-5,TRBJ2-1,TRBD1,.,CASGLYPGQSNNEQFF,TGTGCTAGTGGACTATACCCGGGACAGAGCAACAATGAGCAGTTCTTC
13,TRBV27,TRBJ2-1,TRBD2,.,CASSLGGRNEQFF,TGTGCCAGCAGTTTGGGAGGGCGCAATGAGCAGTTCTTC
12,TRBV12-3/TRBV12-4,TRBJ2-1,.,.,CASRGDWHGQFF,TGTGCCAGCAGGGGTGACTGGCATGGGCAGTTCTTC
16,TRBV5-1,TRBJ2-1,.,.,CASSLEEGLPVGEQFF,TGCGCCAGCAGCTTGGAGGAGGGGCTCCCGGTAGGTGAGCAGTTCTTC
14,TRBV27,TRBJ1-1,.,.,CASSLMQANTEAFF,TGTGCCAGCAGTTTGATGCAGGCCAACACTGAAGCTTTCTTT
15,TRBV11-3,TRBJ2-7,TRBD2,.,CASSPGTSGSYEQYF,TGTGCCAGCAGCCCGGGGACTAGCGGCTCCTACGAGCAGTACTTC
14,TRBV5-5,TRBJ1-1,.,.,CASSRSTGNTEAFF,TGTGCCAGCAGCAGGTCGACAGGGAACACTGAAGCTTTCTTT
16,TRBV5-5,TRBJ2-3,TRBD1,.,CASSLRNRGSTDTQYF,TGTGCCAGCAGCTTGCGGAACAGGGGGAGCACAGATACGCAGTATTTT
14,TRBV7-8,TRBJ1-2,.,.,CASSLSTVIGGYTF,TGTGCCAGCAGCTTATCGACAGTGATCGGCGGCTACACCTTC
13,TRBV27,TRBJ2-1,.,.,CASSFFLRNEQFF,TGTGCCAGCAGTTTTTTCCTCCGCAATGAGCAGTTCTTC
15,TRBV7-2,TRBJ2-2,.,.,CASSLTGKNTGELFF,TGTGCCAGCAGCTTAACAGGGAAAAACACCGGGGAGCTGTTTTTT
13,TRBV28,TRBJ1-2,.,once,CASSLRQPYGYTF,TGTGCCAGCAGTTTAAGACAGCCTTATGGCTACACCTTC
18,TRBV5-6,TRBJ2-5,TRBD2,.,CASSEGLGLAGGKETQYF,TGTGCCAGCAGCGAAGGACTTGGACTAGCGGGAGGGAAGGAGACCCAGTACTTC
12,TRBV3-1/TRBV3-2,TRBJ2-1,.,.,CASSQAAGEQFF,TGTGCCAGCAGCCAAGCCGCGGGAGAGCAGTTCTTC
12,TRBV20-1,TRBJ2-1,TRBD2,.,CSASGLAGEQFF,TGCAGTGCTAGTGGACTAGCGGGTGAGCAGTTCTTC
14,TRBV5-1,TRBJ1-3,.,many,CASSLEGKEDTIYF,TGCGCCAGCAGCTTGGAAGGGAAGGAGGACACCATATATTTT
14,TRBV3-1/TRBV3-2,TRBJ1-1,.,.,CASSQVGGQGGAFF,TGTGCCAGCAGCCAAGTGGGGGGGCAGGGAGGAGCTTTCTTT
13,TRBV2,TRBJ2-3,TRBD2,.,CASSSGGADTQYF,TGTGCCAGCAGTAGCGGGGGTGCAGATACGCAGTATTTT